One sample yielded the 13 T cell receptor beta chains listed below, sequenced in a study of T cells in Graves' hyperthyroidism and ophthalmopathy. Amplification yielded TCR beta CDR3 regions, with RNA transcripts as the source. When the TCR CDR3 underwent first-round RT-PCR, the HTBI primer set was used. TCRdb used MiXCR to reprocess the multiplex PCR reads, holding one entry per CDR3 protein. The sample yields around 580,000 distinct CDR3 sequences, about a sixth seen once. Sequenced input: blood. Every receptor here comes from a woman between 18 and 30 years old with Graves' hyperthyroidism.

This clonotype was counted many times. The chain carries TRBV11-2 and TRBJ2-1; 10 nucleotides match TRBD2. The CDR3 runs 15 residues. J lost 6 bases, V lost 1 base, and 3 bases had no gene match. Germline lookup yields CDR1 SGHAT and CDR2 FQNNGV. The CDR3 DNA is TGTGCCAGCAGCTTAGTACTAGCGGGATCCAATGAGCAGTTCTTC. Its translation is CASSLVLAGSNEQFF.

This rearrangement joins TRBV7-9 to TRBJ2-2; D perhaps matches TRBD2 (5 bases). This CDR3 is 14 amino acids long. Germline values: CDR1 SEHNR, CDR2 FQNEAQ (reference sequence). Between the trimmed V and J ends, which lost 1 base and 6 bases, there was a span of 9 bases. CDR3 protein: CASSLVGAAGELFF. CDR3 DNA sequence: TGTGCCAGCAGCTTAGTGGGAGCGGCCGGGGAGCTGTTTTTT.

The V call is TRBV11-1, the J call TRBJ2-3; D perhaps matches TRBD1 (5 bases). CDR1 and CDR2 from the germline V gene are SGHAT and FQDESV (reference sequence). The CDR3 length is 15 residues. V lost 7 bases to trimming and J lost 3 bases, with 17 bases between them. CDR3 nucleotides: TGTGCCAGCACCCGAGGTGGACAAGCTACAGATACGCAGTATTTT. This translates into CASTRGGQATDTQYF.

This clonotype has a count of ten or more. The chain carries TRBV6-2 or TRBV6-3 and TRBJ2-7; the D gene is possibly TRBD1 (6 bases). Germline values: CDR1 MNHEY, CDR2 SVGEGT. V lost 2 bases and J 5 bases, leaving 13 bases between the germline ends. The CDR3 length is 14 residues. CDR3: CASSYPYRVHEQYF. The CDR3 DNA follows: TGTGCCAGCAGTTACCCTTACAGGGTCCACGAGCAGTACTTC.

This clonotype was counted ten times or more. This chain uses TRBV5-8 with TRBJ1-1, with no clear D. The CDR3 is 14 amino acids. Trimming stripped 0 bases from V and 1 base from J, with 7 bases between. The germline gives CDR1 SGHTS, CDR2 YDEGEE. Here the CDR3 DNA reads TGTGCCAGCAGCTTGGTGGCCCCGAACACTGAAGCTTTCTTT. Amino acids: CASSLVAPNTEAFF.

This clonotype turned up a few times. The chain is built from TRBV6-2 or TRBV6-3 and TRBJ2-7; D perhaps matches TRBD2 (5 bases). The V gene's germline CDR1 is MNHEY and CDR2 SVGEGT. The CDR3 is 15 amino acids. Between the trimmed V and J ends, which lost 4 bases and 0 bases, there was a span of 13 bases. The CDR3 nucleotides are TGTGCCAGCAGTTCACCGTCAGCGGTCTCCTACGAGCAGTACTTC. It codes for CASSSPSAVSYEQYF.

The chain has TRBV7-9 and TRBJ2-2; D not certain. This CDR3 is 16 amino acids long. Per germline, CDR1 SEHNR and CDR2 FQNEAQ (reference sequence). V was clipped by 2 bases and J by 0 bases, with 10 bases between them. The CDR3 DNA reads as TGTGCCAGCAGCTTATCGTCCCCACCGAACACCGGGGAGCTGTTTTTT. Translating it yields CASSLSSPPNTGELFF.

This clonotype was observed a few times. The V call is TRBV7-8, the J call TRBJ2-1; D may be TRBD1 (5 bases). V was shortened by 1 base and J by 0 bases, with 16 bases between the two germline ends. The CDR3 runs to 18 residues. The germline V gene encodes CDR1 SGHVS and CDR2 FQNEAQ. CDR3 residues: CASSLGLGRLHSYNEQFF. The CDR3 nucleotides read TGTGCCAGCAGCTTAGGGCTGGGGCGGCTTCACTCCTACAATGAGCAGTTCTTC.

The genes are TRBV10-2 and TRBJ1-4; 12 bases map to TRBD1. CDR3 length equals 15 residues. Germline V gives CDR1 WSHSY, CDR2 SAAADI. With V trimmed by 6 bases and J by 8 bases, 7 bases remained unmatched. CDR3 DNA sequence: TGCGCCAGCAGCGATCCGGGACAGGGGGCGGAAAAACTGTTTTTT. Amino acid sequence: CASSDPGQGAEKLFF.

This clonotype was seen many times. The CDR3 bases are TGCAGTGCTAGCTTACTAGCGGGGGTCAATCCACTCCGGTTAGAGACCCAGTACTTC. Translation: CSASLLAGVNPLRLETQYF. The rearrangement links TRBV20-1 to TRBJ2-5; 11 positions agree with TRBD2. From germline, CDR1 is DFQATT and CDR2 SNEGSKA (reference sequence). The CDR3 loop spans 19 amino acids. The J segment lost 4 bases and the V segment lost 3 bases, leaving 19 bases of the junction unmatched.

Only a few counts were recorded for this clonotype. CDR3 coding DNA: TGCGCCAGCAGCCAACGGGTTCTTGTCGTCCAGCCCCAGCATTTT. Its protein product is CASSQRVLVVQPQHF. The rearrangement uses TRBV4-1 and TRBJ1-5; D call uncertain. This CDR3 region has 15 residues. Trimming left V 2 bases short and J 7 bases short, with 15 bases between. In germline, CDR1 is MGHRA, CDR2 YSYEKL.

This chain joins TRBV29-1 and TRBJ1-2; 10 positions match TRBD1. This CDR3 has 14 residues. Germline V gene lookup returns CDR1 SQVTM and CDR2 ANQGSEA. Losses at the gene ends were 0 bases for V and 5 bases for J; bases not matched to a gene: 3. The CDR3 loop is CSVEDQDRGYGYTF. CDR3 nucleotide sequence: TGCAGCGTTGAAGATCAGGACAGGGGGTATGGCTACACCTTC.

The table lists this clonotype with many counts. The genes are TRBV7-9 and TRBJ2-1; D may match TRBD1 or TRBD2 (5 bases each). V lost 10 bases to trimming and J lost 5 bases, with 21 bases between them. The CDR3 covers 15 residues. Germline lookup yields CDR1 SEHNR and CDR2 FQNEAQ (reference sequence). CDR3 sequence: CATLGRRLGHNEQFF. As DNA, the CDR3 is TGTGCCACCTTGGGGAGACGGTTGGGGCACAATGAGCAGTTCTTC.